These 31 T cell receptor beta chains came from one sample sequenced in a study of graft-versus-host responses after intestinal transplantation. TCRdb's table, derived via immunoSEQ multiplex PCR, lists solely in-frame clones and lacks some. This sample has tens of thousands of clones, with 70% to 90% found just once. This specimen was PBMCs, taken 26 days after transplant. The receptors stem from a human patient who received an intestinal transplant, so some T cells may come from the graft donor.

The chain couples TRBV6-1 to TRBJ2-3; the match to TRBD2 covers 7 bases. The J segment lost 0 bases and the V segment lost 1 base, leaving 4 bases of the junction unmatched. The CDR3 contains 16 residues. Looked up from germline, CDR1 is MNHNS and CDR2 is SASEGT. This CDR3 reads CASSEDRGVSTDTQYF. In nucleotides, the CDR3 is TGTGCCAGCAGTGAAGACCGGGGGGTGAGCACAGATACGCAGTATTTT.

The chain joins TRBV28 to TRBJ1-5, with 7 bases matching TRBD1. CDR1 is MDHEN, CDR2 SYDVKM, per germline. The trim removed 9 bases at V and 11 bases at J, leaving 13 bases unmatched. The CDR3 extends over 13 amino acids. The CDR3 reads CASRDSDLEAQHF. The CDR3 DNA sequence: TGTGCCAGTAGGGACAGTGACCTGGAGGCCCAGCATTTT.

CDR3 DNA: TGTGCCAGCTCACCGGGCAGCTCCTACGAGCAGTACTTC. This sequence encodes CASSPGSSYEQYF. The chain recombines TRBV18 with TRBJ2-7; D gene ambiguous. Germline assignment: CDR1 KGHSH and CDR2 LQKENI. This CDR3 contains 13 residues. With 3 bases removed from V and 0 bases from J, the gap between germline ends came to 6 bases. The variable domain in full, with the rest retrieved from reference TRBV18 and TRBJ2-7, is NAGVMQNPRHLVRRRGQEARLRCSPMKGHSHVYWYRQLPEEGLKFMVYLQKENIIDESGMPKERFSAEFPKEGPSILRIQQVVRGDSAAYFCASSPGSSYEQYFGPGTRLTVT.

This chain links TRBV27 with TRBJ2-3, with a possible D match to TRBD2 (6 bases). This CDR3 is built from 13 residues. Germline-derived CDR1 and CDR2 are MNHEY and SMNVEV (reference sequence). Trimming removed 11 bases from V and 2 bases from J, with 14 bases in between. As DNA, the CDR3 is TGTGCCCCCGGGGGAGACTCCACAGATACGCAGTATTTT. It codes for CAPGGDSTDTQYF.

The rearrangement joins TRBV5-4 to TRBJ2-1; 10 bases agree with TRBD2. With 4 bases clipped from V and 4 bases from J, the junction kept 8 bases outside the gene matches. The germline V gene encodes CDR1 SGHNT and CDR2 YYREEE (reference sequence). The CDR3 extends over 16 amino acids. The CDR3 loop is CASSPFIAGGYNEQFF. Written as DNA, the CDR3 is TGTGCCAGCAGCCCCTTTATAGCGGGGGGTTACAATGAGCAGTTCTTC.

The chain employs TRBV7-2 and TRBJ1-6; possible D gene TRBD1, 5 bases. Germline V gene lookup returns CDR1 SGHTA and CDR2 FQGNSA. The V end lost 1 base, the J end lost 8 bases, and 15 bases lay between the germline ends. The CDR3 extends over 16 amino acids. The CDR3 region is CASSLVDRGFDSPLHF. The CDR3 DNA reads TGTGCCAGCAGCTTAGTGGATAGGGGATTCGATTCACCCCTCCACTTT. The full variable domain, in which reference TRBV7-2 and TRBJ1-6 provide the parts outside the CDR3, is GAGVSQSPSNKVTEKGKDVELRCDPISGHTALYWYRQSLGQGLEFLIYFQGNSAPDKSGLPSDRFSAERTGGSVSTLTIQRTQQEDSAVYLCASSLVDRGFDSPLHFGNGTRLTVT.

The chain recombines TRBV18 with TRBJ1-2; D is undetermined. Germline values: CDR1 KGHSH, CDR2 LQKENI. CDR3 size: 11 residues. V lost 2 bases, J lost 8 bases, and 6 bases lay in between. The CDR3 reads CASSPGEGYTF. In nucleotides, the CDR3 is TGTGCCAGCTCACCAGGAGAGGGCTACACCTTC.

V and J are TRBV13 and TRBJ2-7; tentative D call: TRBD1 (8 bases). Trimming took 5 bases from V and 4 from J, leaving 18 bases between them. The V gene's germline CDR1 is PRHDT and CDR2 FYEKMQ (reference sequence). The CDR3 covers 15 residues. CDR3 loop: CASSLAGQGGYEQYF. The DNA for the CDR3 is TGTGCCAGCAGCCTAGCAGGACAGGGAGGGTACGAGCAGTACTTC.

CDR3 sequence: CASSEQGTSTYEQYF. In DNA, the CDR3 is TGTGCCAGCAGTGAACAGGGGACGAGCACCTACGAGCAGTACTTC. The V and J genes are TRBV2 and TRBJ2-7, with D possibly being TRBD1 (6 bases). With 2 bases removed from V and 2 bases from J, the gap between germline ends came to 13 bases. The CDR3 has 15 amino acids. Germline V CDR1 and CDR2: SNHLY, FYNNEI.

This clone has more than one count but fewer than ten. This chain connects TRBV10-1 to TRBJ1-4, with 7 bases fitting TRBD1. V lost 6 bases, J lost 2 bases, and 12 bases stayed unmatched. Germline V gene data show CDR1 as WNHNN and CDR2 as SYGVQD (reference sequence). This CDR3 is 17 amino acids long. This chain's CDR3 is CASRKQGTPTTNEKLFF. CDR3 DNA sequence: TGCGCCAGCAGAAAACAGGGGACCCCGACCACTAATGAAAAACTGTTTTTT.

The chain carries TRBV19 and TRBJ2-2; 9 bases line up with TRBD1. The CDR3 extends over 15 amino acids. V trimming: 3 bases; J trimming: 6 bases; junction bases outside the gene matches: 5. Germline V gives CDR1 LNHDA, CDR2 SQIVND (reference sequence). The CDR3 region is CASSMLRQGAGELFF. CDR3 DNA: TGTGCCAGTAGTATGTTGAGACAGGGGGCCGGGGAGCTGTTTTTT.

The chain joins TRBV18 to TRBJ2-7; D not resolved. There are 13 residues in the CDR3. From germline, CDR1 is KGHSH and CDR2 LQKENI. The V end was cut by 1 base, the J end by 2 bases, with 6 bases between. The CDR3 bases are TGTGCCAGCTCACCACGGGCAGCCTACGAGCAGTACTTC. Translated, it gives CASSPRAAYEQYF.

V is TRBV2 and J is TRBJ2-7, with TRBD2 as a possible D gene (6 bases). The V gene lost 6 bases and the J gene lost 4 bases, with 10 bases spanning the gap. The length of the CDR3 is 12 residues. The germline CDR1 and CDR2 sequences are SNHLY and FYNNEI. CDR3 residues: CASRATSYEQYF. The CDR3 region has the DNA TGTGCCAGCAGGGCGACTAGTTACGAGCAGTACTTC.

This chain connects TRBV28 to TRBJ1-2, with D uncertain. Germline V CDR1 and CDR2: MDHEN, SYDVKM. V lost 4 bases and J 6 bases, leaving 9 bases between the germline ends. CDR3 length equals 12 residues. The CDR3 nucleotides are TGTGCCAGCAGTTACGGCGGGAATGGCTACACCTTC. Protein product: CASSYGGNGYTF.

This clone was found once. The chain links TRBV27 to TRBJ2-1; D is possibly TRBD2 (5 bases). Germline loops: CDR1 MNHEY, CDR2 SMNVEV (reference sequence). V lost 4 bases to trimming and J lost 10 bases, with 11 bases between them. This CDR3 has 12 residues. The chain's CDR3 is CASSWGTGEQFF. The CDR3 DNA follows: TGTGCCAGCAGTTGGGGAACGGGGGAGCAGTTCTTC.

The chain couples TRBV5-1 to TRBJ1-2; D is ambiguous. In germline, CDR1 is SGHRS, CDR2 YFSETQ. Between the trimmed V and J ends, which lost 3 bases and 8 bases, there was a span of 17 bases. This CDR3 comprises 14 residues. Written as DNA, the CDR3 is TGCGCCAGCAGCTATCGTAGACCGAGGAGCGGCTACACCTTC. The encoded protein is CASSYRRPRSGYTF.

The genes are TRBV7-9 and TRBJ2-5, with D maybe TRBD2 (6 bases). From germline, CDR1 is SEHNR and CDR2 FQNEAQ (reference sequence). Deletions cut 2 bases from V and 5 bases from J, with 15 bases between. This CDR3 region has 15 residues. CDR3 in amino acids: CASSLTAGVGETQYF. Written as DNA, the CDR3 is TGTGCCAGCAGCTTAACAGCGGGTGTGGGTGAGACCCAGTACTTC. The full variable domain, its missing parts supplied by reference TRBV7-9 and TRBJ2-5, is DTGVSQNPRHKITKRGQNVTFRCDPISEHNRLYWYRQTLGQGPEFLTYFQNEAQLEKSRLLSDRFSAERPKGSFSTLEIQRTEQGDSAMYLCASSLTAGVGETQYFGPGTRLLVL.

CDR3 sequence reads: CASSLLGQYYNEQFF. Here the CDR3 DNA reads TGTGCCAGCAGTCTCTTGGGACAGTACTACAATGAGCAGTTCTTC. The rearrangement joins TRBV28 to TRBJ2-1; the match to TRBD1 covers 7 bases. CDR1 MDHEN and CDR2 SYDVKM come from the germline V gene. The CDR3 covers 15 residues. V lost 5 bases to trimming and J lost 3 bases; unmatched junction nucleotides: 7.

On this clone itself: The sample holds other DNA sequences that translate to the same CDR3. This rearrangement joins TRBV27 to TRBJ2-7; perhaps TRBD1 as D (6 bases). Germline values: CDR1 MNHEY, CDR2 SMNVEV (reference sequence). The CDR3 has 14 residues. Trimming took 2 bases from V and 3 from J, leaving 11 bases between them. CDR3 in amino acids: CASSLKGEGYEQYF. The CDR3, as DNA: TGTGCCAGCAGTTTAAAGGGGGAAGGCTACGAGCAGTACTTC.

The V and J genes are TRBV4-1 and TRBJ1-2; TRBD1 agrees at 8 bases. The CDR3 consists of 16 residues. CDR1 is MGHRA, CDR2 YSYEKL, per germline. With 8 bases clipped from V and 6 bases from J, the junction kept 17 bases outside the gene matches. The CDR3 here is CASGPLLTDREDGYTF. As DNA, the CDR3 is TGCGCCAGCGGCCCCCTTTTAACGGACAGGGAAGATGGCTACACCTTC.

The genes are TRBV28 and TRBJ2-7; 8 bases are shared with TRBD1. CDR3 size: 16 residues. Germline V gene sequence: CDR1 MDHEN, CDR2 SYDVKM. The ends lost 3 bases at V and 2 bases at J; junction bases unmatched: 9. CDR3 residues: CASSFPGDRFPYEQYF. CDR3 coding DNA: TGTGCCAGCAGTTTCCCCGGGGACAGGTTCCCCTACGAGCAGTACTTC.

This clone has more than one count but fewer than ten. The V call is TRBV18, the J call TRBJ1-3, with 7 bases aligning to TRBD1. Germline-derived CDR1 and CDR2 are KGHSH and LQKENI. Trimming at V came to 3 bases and at J to 2 bases, leaving 4 bases not matched to a gene. The CDR3 is 15 amino acids. The CDR3 nucleotides are TGTGCCAGCTCACCCCCCGACAGGGCTGGAAACACCATATATTTT. Protein product: CASSPPDRAGNTIYF.

V is TRBV5-8 and J is TRBJ1-4, with D possibly TRBD1 on 5 matching bases. The V gene's germline CDR1 is SGHTS and CDR2 YDEGEE. The CDR3 runs 16 residues. V was trimmed by 2 bases and J by 7 bases, leaving 18 bases between them. CDR3: CASSFSRGYLSEKLFF. CDR3 nucleotides: TGTGCCAGCAGCTTTTCCCGGGGGTACTTGAGTGAAAAACTGTTTTTT.

The V call is TRBV7-8, the J call TRBJ1-5; tentatively, D is TRBD1 (6 bases). Germline values: CDR1 SGHVS, CDR2 FQNEAQ. This CDR3 contains 16 residues. The V gene lost 4 bases and the J gene lost 3 bases, with 16 bases spanning the gap. The CDR3 reads CASSWFGGKNNQPQHF. The CDR3 DNA follows: TGTGCCAGCAGCTGGTTTGGGGGCAAAAACAATCAGCCCCAGCATTTT.

This clone was seen a few times. The rearrangement links TRBV4-3 to TRBJ2-1; 12 bases map to TRBD2. After removal of 4 bases from V and 4 bases from J, the junction contained 2 bases not matched to a gene. The CDR3 is 15 residues long. Germline CDR1 is LGHNA and CDR2 is YSLEER. The CDR3 protein is CASSLGLAGYNEQFF. In DNA, the CDR3 is TGCGCCAGCAGCCTGGGACTAGCGGGTTACAATGAGCAGTTCTTC.

The rearrangement links TRBV6-5 to TRBJ2-1; 7 nucleotides align to TRBD1. The CDR3 totals 14 residues. V lost 4 bases, J lost 4 bases, and 4 bases stayed unmatched. Germline V gene data show CDR1 as MNHEY and CDR2 as SVGAGI. The CDR3 sequence is CASSFVQGYNEQFF. CDR3 DNA: TGTGCCAGCAGTTTTGTACAGGGGTACAATGAGCAGTTCTTC.

Within the sample, this clone is medium-sized. The gene calls are TRBV5-1 and TRBJ1-6; possible D gene TRBD1, 5 bases. Trimming took off 4 bases at V and 14 bases at J, with 19 bases between the two ends. Germline-derived CDR1 and CDR2 are SGHRS and YFSETQ. The CDR3 has 14 residues. CDR3 protein: CASSPFDSGESLHF. For the CDR3, the DNA is TGCGCCAGCAGCCCGTTCGACAGTGGAGAGTCCCTCCACTTT. Based on the CDR3 plus reference TRBV5-1 and TRBJ1-6, the full variable domain is KAGVTQTPRYLIKTRGQQVTLSCSPISGHRSVSWYQQTPGQGLQFLFEYFSETQRNKGNFPGRFSGRQFSNSRSEMNVSTLELGDSALYLCASSPFDSGESLHFGNGTRLTVT.

The chain couples TRBV11-2 to TRBJ2-3; D might be TRBD2 (7 bases). The V end lost 8 bases, the J end lost 5 bases, and 17 bases lay between the germline ends. Per germline, CDR1 SGHAT and CDR2 FQNNGV. The CDR3 runs to 14 residues. Here the CDR3 DNA reads TGTGCCAGCTTCTTATCGGGGGGCGTAGATACGCAGTATTTT. It yields the protein CASFLSGGVDTQYF.

This chain uses TRBV6-5 with TRBJ2-7; TRBD2 is a possible D gene (7 bases). The germline V gene encodes CDR1 MNHEY and CDR2 SVGAGI. Trimming removed 2 bases from V and 1 base from J, with 9 bases in between. The CDR3 contains 14 residues. CDR3 bases: TGTGCCAGCAGTTACAGGGGGGGATCCTACGAGCAGTACGTC. Translating it yields CASSYRGGSYEQYV.

This sequence joins TRBV28 and TRBJ2-7; a weak D match, TRBD1 (5 bases). This CDR3 is 14 amino acids long. The V end was cut by 1 base, the J end by 5 bases, with 12 bases between. CDR1 is MDHEN, CDR2 SYDVKM, per germline. The CDR3 DNA follows: TGTGCCAGCAGTTTATCGGTCAGGGCGAACGAGCAGTACGTC. Amino acids: CASSLSVRANEQYV.

The chain employs TRBV28 and TRBJ2-7, with 7 bases matching TRBD1. CDR3 length equals 14 residues. Germline CDR1 MDHEN, CDR2 SYDVKM. The V segment lost 4 bases and the J segment 0 bases; nucleotides outside the gene matches: 3. CDR3 nucleotides: TGTGCCAGCAGTTATTACAGGGGCTCCTACGAGCAGTACGTC. Translated, it gives CASSYYRGSYEQYV.